These T cell receptor beta chains were read from a single sample in a study of cytomegalovirus exposure and HLA in healthy donors. Data came from immunoSEQ multiplex PCR; TCRdb stores just in-frame clones and leaves some out. This table has roughly 60,000 clones, around 92% appearing once. The sample was PBMCs. The receptors derive from a woman in her late teens or twenties in good health and CMV-seronegative. Both conserved end residues are part of each CDR3. The D gene is left open where the match is weak. Size is omitted from some rows. Given values are once, few, many or a class for expanded clones.

TRBD1 | TRBJ1-3 | NA | TRBV5-1 | TGCGCCAGCAGCCTGGACAGGGCCGCTGGAAACACCATATATTTT | CASSLDRAAGNTIYF
NA | TRBJ2-6 | NA | TRBV6-5 | TGTGCCAGCAGTTTTACAGGAACCAACGTCCTGACTTTC | CASSFTGTNVLTF
NA | TRBJ2-3 | NA | TRBV5-8 | TGTGCCAGCAGCTTTGGGGACATAAGCACAGATACGCAGTATTTT | CASSFGDISTDTQYF
NA | TRBJ1-3 | NA | TRBV6-1 | TGTGCCAGCAGTGGCAGGATCTCTGGAAACACCATATATTTT | CASSGRISGNTIYF
NA | TRBJ2-1 | NA | TRBV20-1 | TGCAGTGCCATAACTAGGAATGAGCAGTTCTTC | CSAITRNEQFF
NA | TRBJ1-3 | NA | TRBV10-3 | TGTGCCATCAGTGAGGAGAACAGAGAGGGAAACACCATATATTTT | CAISEENREGNTIYF
TRBD2 | TRBJ2-3 | NA | TRBV4-3 | TGCGCTGGACTAGCCCCAGATACGCAGTATTTT | CAGLAPDTQYF
NA | TRBJ2-3 | NA | TRBV6-5 | TGTGCCAGCAGTTACGGTGGGGAGTCGGATACGCAGTATTTT | CASSYGGESDTQYF
NA | TRBJ1-1 | NA | TRBV19 | TGTGCCAGTAGTGAAACGGTGAACACTGAAGCTTTCTTT | CASSETVNTEAFF
NA | TRBJ1-2 | NA | TRBV11-2 | TGTGCCAGCAGCGCTACGAGCAGGGGTAACTATGGCTACACCTTC | CASSATSRGNYGYTF
NA | TRBJ2-6 | NA | TRBV5-6 | TGTGCCAGCGGAACAGGGGGGGGAGGGGCCAACGTCCTGACTTTC | CASGTGGGGANVLTF
TRBD2 | TRBJ2-2 | NA | TRBV5-4 | TGTGCCAGCAGACCGGGGACTAGCGAGAACACCGGGGAGCTGTTTTTT | CASRPGTSENTGELFF
NA | TRBJ1-1 | NA | TRBV15 | TGTGCCACCAGCAGCGGAGGAGGGCGATCTGAAGCTTTCTTT | CATSSGGGRSEAFF
NA | TRBJ2-4 | NA | TRBV29-1 | TGCAGCGTTGATGGGGGGTCGGGAAACATTCAGTACTTC | CSVDGGSGNIQYF
TRBD1 | TRBJ2-2 | once | TRBV5-1 | TGCGCCAGCAGCCCCGGGACAGGGGTAACCGGGGAGCTGTTTTTT | CASSPGTGVTGELFF
TRBD2 | TRBJ2-2 | many | TRBV6-4 | TGTGCCAGCAGTGCTAGCGGGAGCACCGGGGAGCTGTTTTTT | CASSASGSTGELFF
TRBD2 | TRBJ2-1 | NA | TRBV11-1 | TGTGCCAGCAGCGCCAGCGGGATGGAGCAGTTCTTC | CASSASGMEQFF
NA | TRBJ2-1 | NA | TRBV30 | TGTGCCTGGAGCAAAACTAGCAATGAGCAGTTCTTC | CAWSKTSNEQFF
NA | TRBJ1-2 | NA | TRBV28 | TGTGCCAGCAGTTTAGCGCCGCAGGGCCTCTTAGGAGGCTACACCTTC | CASSLAPQGLLGGYTF
TRBD1 | TRBJ2-7 | medium-sized | TRBV2 | TGTGCCGCCCAAAGACAGCAGGGGGACGAGCAGTACTTC | CAAQRQQGDEQYF
NA | TRBJ2-5 | NA | TRBV25-1 | TGTGCCAGCGCAGACACGGACAGACAAGAGACCCAGTACTTC | CASADTDRQETQYF
TRBD2 | TRBJ2-3 | NA | TRBV2 | TGTGCCAGCAGTGAAGTTAGCGGGAGCGCAGATACGCAGTATTTT | CASSEVSGSADTQYF
NA | TRBJ1-5 | NA | TRBV6-5 | TGTGCCAGCAGTTACTCGTTCGCCGGGTTTCAGCCCCAGCATTTT | CASSYSFAGFQPQHF
TRBD2 | TRBJ2-3 | few | TRBV4-2 | TGTGCCAGCAGCCAAGAAGCGGGATCCCCTGCGGATACGCAGTATTTT | CASSQEAGSPADTQYF
TRBD1 | TRBJ2-4 | NA | TRBV28 | TGTGCCAGCAGAACGGACAGGGGGGCCAAAAACATTCAGTACTTC | CASRTDRGAKNIQYF
NA | TRBJ2-1 | once | TRBV7-8 | TGTGCCAGCAGCTTTCTGCCTCGCTCGCGGAATGAGCAGTTCTTC | CASSFLPRSRNEQFF
TRBD2 | TRBJ2-3 | NA | TRBV27 | TGTGCCAGCAGTTTAAACCCCCCACTAGCGGGGGTCCGAGATACGCAGTATTTT | CASSLNPPLAGVRDTQYF